A selection of T cell receptor beta chains follows, all from one sample in a study of OX40 agonist ivuxolimab in advanced cancers. Measured with immunoSEQ multiplex PCR; TCRdb has only the in-frame clones, and not every one. The table includes 65,000 to 90,000 clones, roughly 82% detected once. The specimen comprised CD4+ or CD8+ T cells sorted from blood, sampled in a trial of the OX40 agonist ivuxolimab. The receptors stem from an adult with an advanced solid tumor such as melanoma, head and neck, liver or kidney cancer. CDR3s include the opening cysteine and the closing phenylalanine or tryptophan. Each record gives: D gene, V gene, clone size, J gene, CDR3 protein, CDR3 DNA. A D gene is named only where the DNA matches it firmly. Rows give clone size only sometimes, using once, few, many, or a class for an expanded clone.

d_gene: -
v_gene: TRBV11-2
abundance: -
j_gene: TRBJ1-2
CDR3aa: CASSFGGNYGYTF
CDR3nt: TGTGCCAGCAGCTTCGGGGGGAACTATGGCTACACCTTC

d_gene: -
v_gene: TRBV6-5
abundance: -
j_gene: TRBJ1-2
CDR3aa: CASSYDPGAGYGYTF
CDR3nt: TGTGCCAGCAGTTACGATCCAGGGGCCGGCTATGGCTACACCTTC

d_gene: -
v_gene: TRBV28
abundance: -
j_gene: TRBJ1-4
CDR3aa: CASSLDGGPEKLFF
CDR3nt: TGTGCCAGCAGTCTGGATGGAGGTCCTGAAAAACTGTTTTTT

d_gene: TRBD1
v_gene: TRBV5-6
abundance: -
j_gene: TRBJ1-5
CDR3aa: CASSLYTGDWEPQHF
CDR3nt: TGTGCCAGCAGCTTGTATACAGGGGATTGGGAGCCCCAGCATTTT

d_gene: TRBD1
v_gene: TRBV4-2
abundance: -
j_gene: TRBJ2-7
CDR3aa: CASSQAGTAMDYEQYF
CDR3nt: TGTGCCAGCAGCCAAGCAGGGACAGCGATGGACTACGAGCAGTACTTC

d_gene: -
v_gene: TRBV15
abundance: -
j_gene: TRBJ2-7
CDR3aa: CATSRDKGYEQYF
CDR3nt: TGTGCCACCAGCAGAGATAAGGGGTACGAGCAGTACTTC

d_gene: TRBD2
v_gene: TRBV19
abundance: -
j_gene: TRBJ2-5
CDR3aa: CASSPIAGTNQETQYF
CDR3nt: TGTGCCAGTAGTCCCATAGCGGGGACCAACCAAGAGACCCAGTACTTC

d_gene: TRBD2
v_gene: TRBV29-1
abundance: few
j_gene: TRBJ2-2
CDR3aa: CSGGGGTGELFF
CDR3nt: TGCAGCGGGGGCGGGGGAACCGGGGAGCTGTTTTTT

d_gene: -
v_gene: TRBV7-6
abundance: -
j_gene: TRBJ1-5
CDR3aa: CASSLEHTGQNSNQPQHF
CDR3nt: TGTGCCAGCAGCTTAGAGCATACAGGACAGAATAGCAATCAGCCCCAGCATTTT

d_gene: TRBD1
v_gene: TRBV11-2
abundance: -
j_gene: TRBJ1-1
CDR3aa: CASSPIRGQGTEAFF
CDR3nt: TGTGCCAGCAGCCCAATCAGGGGACAGGGCACTGAAGCTTTCTTT

d_gene: -
v_gene: TRBV19
abundance: -
j_gene: TRBJ1-2
CDR3aa: CASSIDREVSGYTF
CDR3nt: TGTGCCAGTAGTATAGATCGAGAGGTCAGTGGCTACACCTTC

d_gene: -
v_gene: TRBV29-1
abundance: -
j_gene: TRBJ1-2
CDR3aa: CSVERGTGGYTF
CDR3nt: TGCAGCGTTGAAAGGGGCACGGGAGGCTACACCTTC

d_gene: TRBD1
v_gene: TRBV7-9
abundance: -
j_gene: TRBJ2-1
CDR3aa: CASPTGGHNEQFF
CDR3nt: TGTGCCAGCCCCACAGGGGGCCACAATGAGCAGTTCTTC

d_gene: -
v_gene: TRBV6-6
abundance: -
j_gene: TRBJ1-1
CDR3aa: CASSSLFVGDTEAFF
CDR3nt: TGTGCCAGCAGTTCGCTCTTTGTGGGTGACACTGAAGCTTTCTTT

d_gene: TRBD1
v_gene: TRBV6-1
abundance: -
j_gene: TRBJ2-3
CDR3aa: CASRRTGQITDTQYF
CDR3nt: TGTGCCAGCAGAAGAACGGGACAGATCACAGATACGCAGTATTTT

d_gene: -
v_gene: TRBV4-2
abundance: -
j_gene: TRBJ2-3
CDR3aa: CASSQRDSTDTQYF
CDR3nt: TGTGCCAGCAGCCAGAGGGACTCCACAGATACGCAGTATTTT

d_gene: TRBD2
v_gene: TRBV18
abundance: -
j_gene: TRBJ2-3
CDR3aa: CASSHGTSGGPDTQYF
CDR3nt: TGTGCCAGCTCACACGGGACTAGCGGGGGGCCAGATACGCAGTATTTT